This TCR beta chain was retrieved from a study of T cells in Graves' hyperthyroidism and ophthalmopathy. If no ophthalmopathy progression occurred within 18 months, Graves' hyperthyroidism was stable. This clonotype has a count of ten or more. Its target is not known. CDR3 length: 15 residues. The germline CDR1 and CDR2 sequences are MNHNS and SASEGT. Trimming shortened V by 4 bases and J by 1 base, and 11 bases separated the two germline ends. Whole-study findings and limits: Blood samples included most of the expanded thyroid clonotypes exceeding 0.001.

Amplification yielded TCR beta CDR3 regions, with RNA transcripts as the source. An initial round of RT-PCR targeting the TCR CDR3 relied on the HTBI primer set. TCRdb recomputed calls from the multiplex PCR reads with MiXCR, one row per CDR3 protein. This sample has a few hundred thousand distinct CDR3 sequences; around 20% occur once, and the top ten carry about 26%. This TCR was sampled from a man aged 18 to 29 with Graves' hyperthyroidism. The V call is TRBV6-1, the J call TRBJ1-5; D not resolved. The sequencing sample was made of blood. CDR3 sequence reads: CASSGPRQSNQPQHF. In DNA, the CDR3 is TGTGCCAGCAGTGGGCCCCGTCAGAGCAATCAGCCCCAGCATTTT.